These T cell receptor beta chains were read from a single sample in a study of blood T cell repertoires in COVID-19. Assay: immunoSEQ multiplex PCR; the TCRdb copy retains only in-frame clones and omits some. The sample includes around 250,000 clones, around nine tenths of them seen just once. The specimen sequenced was peripheral blood. The source of these receptors is a woman aged 40 to 55 who had recovered from COVID-19. CDR3s include the opening cysteine and the closing phenylalanine or tryptophan. The order of the fields is J gene, CDR3 length, V gene, clone size, D gene, CDR3 protein, CDR3 DNA. The D gene is left open where the match is weak. The size entry is marked missing in some rows and otherwise reads once, few, many or a size class.

J gene: TRBJ2-7; CDR3 length: 16; V gene: TRBV4-1; clone size: -; D gene: TRBD2; CDR3 protein: CASSQAVDSGSDEQYF; CDR3 DNA: TGCGCCAGCAGCCAAGCCGTGGATAGCGGGAGTGACGAGCAGTACTTC
J gene: TRBJ2-2; CDR3 length: 17; V gene: TRBV9; clone size: once; D gene: TRBD2; CDR3 protein: CASSVEEGGPGTGELFF; CDR3 DNA: TGTGCCAGCAGCGTAGAGGAGGGAGGGCCGGGCACCGGGGAGCTGTTTTTT
J gene: TRBJ2-5; CDR3 length: 15; V gene: TRBV27; clone size: -; D gene: TRBD2; CDR3 protein: CASSSPREGLETQYF; CDR3 DNA: TGTGCCAGCAGTTCCCCCCGGGAGGGTCTGGAGACCCAGTACTTC
J gene: TRBJ1-5; CDR3 length: 14; V gene: TRBV18; clone size: -; D gene: TRBD1; CDR3 protein: CASSADRGNQPQHF; CDR3 DNA: TGTGCCAGCTCAGCGGACAGGGGCAATCAGCCCCAGCATTTT
J gene: TRBJ2-7; CDR3 length: 14; V gene: TRBV5-1; clone size: once; D gene: -; CDR3 protein: CASSLVSGLGEQYF; CDR3 DNA: TGCGCCAGCAGCTTGGTTTCGGGTCTCGGCGAGCAGTACTTC
J gene: TRBJ2-7; CDR3 length: 12; V gene: TRBV29-1; clone size: -; D gene: TRBD1; CDR3 protein: CSGTQGAGEQYF; CDR3 DNA: TGCAGCGGAACACAGGGGGCGGGCGAGCAGTACTTC
J gene: TRBJ2-1; CDR3 length: 13; V gene: TRBV18; clone size: -; D gene: -; CDR3 protein: CASSLAAWDEQFF; CDR3 DNA: TGTGCCAGCTCATTAGCGGCGTGGGATGAGCAGTTCTTC
J gene: TRBJ1-2; CDR3 length: 13; V gene: TRBV11-2; clone size: -; D gene: -; CDR3 protein: CASSLVIEGGYTF; CDR3 DNA: TGTGCCAGCAGCTTAGTAATCGAGGGCGGCTACACCTTC
J gene: TRBJ1-6; CDR3 length: 12; V gene: TRBV7-5; clone size: -; D gene: -; CDR3 protein: CASQVGNSPLHF; CDR3 DNA: TGTGCCAGTCAGGTTGGGAATTCACCCCTCCACTTT
J gene: TRBJ2-7; CDR3 length: 15; V gene: TRBV5-4; clone size: once; D gene: TRBD1; CDR3 protein: CASSRQNRDSYEQYF; CDR3 DNA: TGTGCCAGCAGCCGACAAAACCGGGACAGCTACGAGCAGTACTTC
J gene: TRBJ1-2; CDR3 length: 15; V gene: TRBV27; clone size: -; D gene: -; CDR3 protein: CASSPRVGGKDGYTF; CDR3 DNA: TGTGCCAGCAGTCCACGAGTGGGGGGGAAGGATGGCTACACCTTC
J gene: TRBJ1-4; CDR3 length: 14; V gene: TRBV27; clone size: few; D gene: -; CDR3 protein: CASSYTATNEKLFF; CDR3 DNA: TGTGCCAGCAGTTACACAGCAACTAATGAAAAACTGTTTTTT
J gene: TRBJ1-4; CDR3 length: 19; V gene: TRBV23-1; clone size: -; D gene: TRBD1; CDR3 protein: CASSHLVGTGLFFPEKLFF; CDR3 DNA: TGCGCCAGCAGTCACCTGGTAGGGACAGGGCTCTTTTTTCCTGAAAAACTGTTTTTT
J gene: TRBJ2-2; CDR3 length: 15; V gene: TRBV6-5; clone size: -; D gene: -; CDR3 protein: CASSYLPEAAGELFF; CDR3 DNA: TGTGCCAGCAGTTACTTACCAGAAGCGGCCGGGGAGCTGTTTTTT
J gene: TRBJ2-1; CDR3 length: 13; V gene: TRBV7-9; clone size: -; D gene: TRBD2; CDR3 protein: CASSPRGVYEQFF; CDR3 DNA: TGTGCCAGCAGCCCTCGGGGGGTCTATGAGCAGTTCTTC
J gene: TRBJ2-1; CDR3 length: 13; V gene: TRBV20-1; clone size: -; D gene: TRBD2; CDR3 protein: CSASTAGVNEQFF; CDR3 DNA: TGCAGTGCTAGTACAGCGGGGGTCAATGAGCAGTTCTTC
J gene: TRBJ2-7; CDR3 length: 15; V gene: TRBV5-4; clone size: -; D gene: TRBD1; CDR3 protein: CASSLRDRGFPEQYF; CDR3 DNA: TGTGCCAGCAGCCTAAGGGACAGGGGCTTTCCCGAGCAGTACTTC
J gene: TRBJ2-3; CDR3 length: 17; V gene: TRBV7-8; clone size: once; D gene: TRBD2; CDR3 protein: CASSRSGSSSGTDTQYF; CDR3 DNA: TGTGCCAGCAGCCGTAGCGGGAGTAGCTCTGGCACAGATACGCAGTATTTT
J gene: TRBJ2-1; CDR3 length: 15; V gene: TRBV3-1/TRBV3-2; clone size: -; D gene: TRBD1; CDR3 protein: CASTPGTGFYNEQFF; CDR3 DNA: TGTGCCAGCACCCCCGGGACAGGGTTTTACAATGAGCAGTTCTTC
J gene: TRBJ2-7; CDR3 length: 15; V gene: TRBV7-4; clone size: -; D gene: -; CDR3 protein: CASSPLQGWAYEQYF; CDR3 DNA: TGTGCCAGCAGCCCCCTCCAGGGATGGGCCTACGAGCAGTACTTC
J gene: TRBJ2-1; CDR3 length: 19; V gene: TRBV5-1; clone size: -; D gene: TRBD2; CDR3 protein: CASSMEGTSGRSSYNEQFF; CDR3 DNA: TGCGCCAGCAGCATGGAGGGGACTAGCGGGAGGAGCTCCTACAATGAGCAGTTCTTC
J gene: TRBJ2-5; CDR3 length: 16; V gene: TRBV4-1; clone size: -; D gene: TRBD1; CDR3 protein: CASSQGGQGSGETQYF; CDR3 DNA: TGCGCCAGCAGCCAAGGCGGACAGGGCTCTGGGGAGACCCAGTACTTC
J gene: TRBJ2-5; CDR3 length: 16; V gene: TRBV27; clone size: -; D gene: TRBD2; CDR3 protein: CASHSLGLADQETQYF; CDR3 DNA: TGTGCCAGCCACAGCCTGGGACTAGCGGACCAAGAGACCCAGTACTTC
J gene: TRBJ2-1; CDR3 length: 16; V gene: TRBV28; clone size: -; D gene: TRBD2; CDR3 protein: CASSSSSGNSYNEQFF; CDR3 DNA: TGTGCCAGCAGTTCGTCTAGCGGGAACTCCTACAATGAGCAGTTCTTC
J gene: TRBJ2-1; CDR3 length: 13; V gene: TRBV11-2; clone size: few; D gene: TRBD1; CDR3 protein: CASHGQGRDEQFF; CDR3 DNA: TGTGCCAGCCATGGACAGGGGAGGGATGAGCAGTTCTTC
J gene: TRBJ2-1; CDR3 length: 16; V gene: TRBV7-9; clone size: -; D gene: -; CDR3 protein: CASSLPGAGERDEQFF; CDR3 DNA: TGTGCCAGCAGCTTACCGGGGGCGGGAGAAAGGGATGAGCAGTTCTTC
J gene: TRBJ1-2; CDR3 length: 14; V gene: TRBV5-4; clone size: -; D gene: TRBD1; CDR3 protein: CASSLGQGLGGYTF; CDR3 DNA: TGTGCCAGCAGCTTGGGACAGGGTCTTGGTGGCTACACCTTC
J gene: TRBJ2-7; CDR3 length: 16; V gene: TRBV21-1; clone size: -; D gene: -; CDR3 protein: CASSKTTQTGGYEQYF; CDR3 DNA: TGTGCCAGCAGCAAAACCACCCAGACAGGAGGATACGAGCAGTACTTC
J gene: TRBJ2-7; CDR3 length: 14; V gene: TRBV7-8; clone size: -; D gene: TRBD1; CDR3 protein: CASRQGARIDEQYF; CDR3 DNA: TGTGCCAGCAGGCAGGGGGCGCGGATAGACGAGCAGTACTTC
J gene: TRBJ1-5; CDR3 length: 13; V gene: TRBV11-2; clone size: -; D gene: -; CDR3 protein: CASSRQSNQPQHF; CDR3 DNA: TGTGCCAGCAGTAGACAGTCAAATCAGCCCCAGCATTTT
J gene: TRBJ1-1; CDR3 length: 12; V gene: TRBV5-1; clone size: -; D gene: -; CDR3 protein: CASKSMNTEAFF; CDR3 DNA: TGCGCCAGCAAAAGCATGAACACTGAAGCTTTCTTT
J gene: TRBJ1-1; CDR3 length: 11; V gene: TRBV28; clone size: -; D gene: -; CDR3 protein: CAAGRLDRAFF; CDR3 DNA: TGTGCCGCAGGACGTCTGGACAGAGCTTTCTTT
J gene: TRBJ1-4; CDR3 length: 14; V gene: TRBV7-9; clone size: once; D gene: -; CDR3 protein: CASSPPGVGEKLFF; CDR3 DNA: TGTGCCAGCAGCCCCCCGGGGGTAGGAGAAAAACTGTTTTTT
J gene: TRBJ2-3; CDR3 length: 14; V gene: TRBV7-9; clone size: -; D gene: TRBD2; CDR3 protein: CATCVAGGSDTQYF; CDR3 DNA: TGTGCCACCTGCGTTGCGGGAGGGTCAGATACGCAGTATTTT
J gene: TRBJ1-1; CDR3 length: 18; V gene: TRBV11-2; clone size: -; D gene: TRBD1; CDR3 protein: CASSLVPFVDRGNTEAFF; CDR3 DNA: TGTGCCAGCAGCTTAGTCCCATTCGTGGACAGGGGAAACACTGAAGCTTTCTTT
J gene: TRBJ2-2; CDR3 length: 15; V gene: TRBV5-1; clone size: -; D gene: -; CDR3 protein: CASTRPERDTGELFF; CDR3 DNA: TGCGCCAGCACCCGCCCAGAGCGGGACACCGGGGAGCTGTTTTTT
J gene: TRBJ2-7; CDR3 length: 12; V gene: TRBV28; clone size: -; D gene: TRBD2; CDR3 protein: CASTPQRGGQYF; CDR3 DNA: TGTGCCAGCACCCCGCAGCGGGGTGGGCAGTACTTC
J gene: TRBJ2-1; CDR3 length: 15; V gene: TRBV6-1; clone size: -; D gene: TRBD2; CDR3 protein: CASSELAETYNEQFF; CDR3 DNA: TGTGCCAGCAGTGAACTAGCGGAGACTTACAATGAGCAGTTCTTC
J gene: TRBJ2-1; CDR3 length: 18; V gene: TRBV4-1; clone size: -; D gene: TRBD2; CDR3 protein: CASSQAPLGGSTMGEQFF; CDR3 DNA: TGCGCCAGCAGCCAAGCCCCCCTAGGCGGGAGTACAATGGGTGAGCAGTTCTTC
J gene: TRBJ2-7; CDR3 length: 13; V gene: TRBV6-5; clone size: -; D gene: -; CDR3 protein: CASSYSSHYEQYF; CDR3 DNA: TGTGCCAGCAGTTACTCGTCACACTACGAGCAGTACTTC
J gene: TRBJ1-2; CDR3 length: 15; V gene: TRBV6-5; clone size: -; D gene: -; CDR3 protein: CASTLSSPGEYGYTF; CDR3 DNA: TGTGCCAGCACTCTCAGTTCCCCAGGGGAGTATGGCTACACCTTC
J gene: TRBJ2-1; CDR3 length: 15; V gene: TRBV3-1/TRBV3-2; clone size: few; D gene: TRBD2; CDR3 protein: CASSQDSTSGDEQFF; CDR3 DNA: TGTGCCAGCAGCCAAGACTCGACTAGCGGGGATGAGCAGTTCTTC
J gene: TRBJ2-1; CDR3 length: 17; V gene: TRBV6-6; clone size: once; D gene: TRBD2; CDR3 protein: CASSPHPSGSSYNEQFF; CDR3 DNA: TGTGCCAGCAGTCCACACCCTAGCGGGAGCTCCTACAATGAGCAGTTCTTC
J gene: TRBJ2-7; CDR3 length: 15; V gene: TRBV27; clone size: -; D gene: TRBD2; CDR3 protein: CASSFQLAGTYEQYF; CDR3 DNA: TGTGCCAGCAGTTTTCAACTAGCGGGGACCTACGAGCAGTACTTC
J gene: TRBJ2-1; CDR3 length: 13; V gene: TRBV7-9; clone size: -; D gene: TRBD1; CDR3 protein: CASSHGQGSEQFF; CDR3 DNA: TGTGCCAGCAGCCATGGACAGGGCAGTGAGCAGTTCTTC
J gene: TRBJ2-7; CDR3 length: 12; V gene: TRBV12-3/TRBV12-4; clone size: once; D gene: TRBD1; CDR3 protein: CASGDRVWEQYF; CDR3 DNA: TGTGCCAGCGGCGACAGGGTTTGGGAGCAGTACTTC
J gene: TRBJ1-5; CDR3 length: 15; V gene: TRBV5-1; clone size: -; D gene: TRBD1; CDR3 protein: CASSLQGGINQPQHF; CDR3 DNA: TGCGCCAGCAGCTTGCAAGGGGGCATAAATCAGCCCCAGCATTTT
J gene: TRBJ2-3; CDR3 length: 15; V gene: TRBV3-1/TRBV3-2; clone size: -; D gene: TRBD2; CDR3 protein: CASNTLAGPTDTQYF; CDR3 DNA: TGTGCCAGCAACACCCTAGCGGGACCCACAGATACGCAGTATTTT
J gene: TRBJ2-5; CDR3 length: 13; V gene: TRBV30; clone size: once; D gene: TRBD2; CDR3 protein: CACGLAEGQTQYF; CDR3 DNA: TGTGCCTGCGGACTAGCGGAGGGTCAGACCCAGTACTTC
J gene: TRBJ2-1; CDR3 length: 16; V gene: TRBV13; clone size: -; D gene: -; CDR3 protein: CASSSVGLASYNEQFF; CDR3 DNA: TGTGCCAGCAGCTCAGTGGGACTCGCTTCCTACAATGAGCAGTTCTTC
J gene: TRBJ2-5; CDR3 length: 13; V gene: TRBV7-9; clone size: -; D gene: -; CDR3 protein: CASSFRVQETQYF; CDR3 DNA: TGTGCCAGCAGCTTTAGAGTCCAAGAGACCCAGTACTTC
J gene: TRBJ1-1; CDR3 length: 15; V gene: TRBV11-3; clone size: -; D gene: -; CDR3 protein: CASREEGSMNTEAFF; CDR3 DNA: TGTGCCAGCAGAGAGGAAGGTTCAATGAACACTGAAGCTTTCTTT
J gene: TRBJ2-7; CDR3 length: 16; V gene: TRBV5-1; clone size: -; D gene: TRBD2; CDR3 protein: CASSLGSGGREYEQYF; CDR3 DNA: TGCGCCAGCAGCCTCGGCAGCGGCGGGAGGGAATACGAGCAGTACTTC
J gene: TRBJ1-6; CDR3 length: 17; V gene: TRBV5-1; clone size: -; D gene: -; CDR3 protein: CASSFAGKSSYNSPLHF; CDR3 DNA: TGCGCCAGCAGCTTTGCGGGCAAGAGCTCCTATAATTCACCCCTCCACTTT
J gene: TRBJ1-2; CDR3 length: 14; V gene: TRBV7-2; clone size: -; D gene: -; CDR3 protein: CASSPDRTNYGYTF; CDR3 DNA: TGTGCCAGCAGCCCAGACAGGACTAACTATGGCTACACCTTC